This paragraph reports one T cell receptor beta chain. This sample is part of a study of blood T cell repertoires in COVID-19. Study information: T cells, B-cell-depleted T cells, or PBMCs provided the cDNA or gDNA that served as material.

There are 16 residues in the CDR3. Germline-derived CDR1 and CDR2 are LGHNA and YSLEER. V shed 2 bases and J 4 bases; nucleotides not matched to a gene: 8. Per the original data handling: Estimated nucleated cell counts came from reference gene primer amplification. Clones were read by immunoSEQ multiplex PCR, and TCRdb kept only the in-frame ones, dropping some. The DNA gave D and trimming, while V, J and clone size come from that table. The sample lists approximately 140,000 clones, 70% to 90% occurring once. The sequence was obtained from a woman aged 60-70 years with COVID-19, enrolled during active disease. The V call is TRBV4-3, the J call TRBJ2-7; 10 nucleotides agree with TRBD2. Material: peripheral blood. CDR3 nucleotides: TGCGCCAGCAGCCAATTCTACAGCGGGGGGGCTTACGAGCAGTACTTC. This gives the protein CASSQFYSGGAYEQYF.